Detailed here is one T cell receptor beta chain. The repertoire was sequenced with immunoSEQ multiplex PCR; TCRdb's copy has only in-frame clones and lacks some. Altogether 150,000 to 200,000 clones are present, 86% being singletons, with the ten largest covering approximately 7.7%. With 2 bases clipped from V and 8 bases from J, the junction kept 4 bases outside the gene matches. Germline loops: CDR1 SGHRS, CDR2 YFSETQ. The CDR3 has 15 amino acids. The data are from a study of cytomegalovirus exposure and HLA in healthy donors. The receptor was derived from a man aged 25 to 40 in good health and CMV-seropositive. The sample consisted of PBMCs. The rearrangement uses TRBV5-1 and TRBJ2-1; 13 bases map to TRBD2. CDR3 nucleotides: TGCGCCAGCAGCTTACTAGCGGGAGGGCCGGATGAGCAGTTCTTC. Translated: CASSLLAGGPDEQFF.